Given below is one TCR beta chain in context. Clones were sequenced by immunoSEQ multiplex PCR, and TCRdb holds only the in-frame ones, with some missing. The sample includes around 92,000 clones, 90% to 97% seen only once; the top ten take 0.2% to 0.25%. This entry comes from a study of technical replicates of blood from several donors. CDR1 is SGHNT and CDR2 is YYREEE in the germline V gene (reference sequence). Trimming pared 2 bases from V and 1 base from J, leaving 6 bases between. The CDR3 consists of 14 residues. The source is a human donor in good health. The chain uses TRBV5-4 and TRBJ2-2; D is possibly TRBD2 (5 bases). Sequencing was performed on T cells isolated from PBMCs. The CDR3: CASSFGGNTGELFF. The CDR3 DNA follows: TGTGCCAGCAGCTTTGGAGGGAACACCGGGGAGCTGTTTTTT.